This TCR beta chain was found in a study of T cells in tumors after PD-1 blockade. Broader study findings: Some novel exhausted tumor clones appeared in pre-treatment blood, suggesting peripheral recruitment.

The repertoire was sequenced with immunoSEQ multiplex PCR; TCRdb's copy has only in-frame clones and lacks some. This table has about 14,000 clones, around four fifths appearing once. With regard to this clone: Antigen specificity is unknown.

The starting material was PBMCs, obtained after anti-PD-1 treatment. This receptor was identified in a human donor with basal cell carcinoma.

For the CDR3, the DNA is TGCAGCGTTCCAACAGCAACAGATACGCAGTATTTT. As protein: CSVPTATDTQYF. J is TRBJ2-3 and V is TRBV29-1; no definite D call. V shed 5 bases and J shed 3 bases, with 9 bases lying between them. The germline CDR1 and CDR2 sequences are SQVTM and ANQGSEA. The length of the CDR3 is 12 residues.